This T cell receptor (beta chain) was sequenced during a study of prognosis after radiotherapy for stage I lung cancer. About the research overall: The study gave no patient concurrent therapy with stereotactic body radiotherapy.

About this clonotype: The DNA is left out, because the CDR3 cannot be placed on it with certainty; the CDR3 is given as TCRdb lists it.

From genomic DNA, TCR beta CDR3 was amplified by two-round multiplex PCR. Primers were specific to each TRBV and TRBJ gene in first-round PCR. TCRdb recomputed calls from the multiplex PCR reads with MiXCR, one row per CDR3 protein. The sample records under 35,000 distinct CDR3 sequences, over 40% being singletons. Looked up from germline, CDR1 is SGHAT and CDR2 is FQNNGV. Including both end residues, the CDR3 is 20 amino acids long. Node-negative disease was confirmed in all patients by CT and PET/CT, with no prior chemotherapy, radiotherapy or other malignancies. This rearrangement joins TRBV11-2 to TRBJ1-2; the table's TRBD1 call for D was not verified on the DNA. The TCR sequence derives from a donor over 45 with non-small cell lung cancer. Here the sequenced sample was PBMCs, taken before or after stereotactic body radiation therapy (not recorded which). The CDR3 protein is CASSFYICSARPGGGYGYTF.